This T cell receptor beta chain originates from a study of blood T cell repertoires in COVID-19. Study-level background: The United States, Italy and Spain were the sources of the acute and convalescent COVID-19 samples. PBMCs, B-cell-depleted T cells, or T cells were the source of the cDNA or gDNA that made up the material.

Per the original methods: Reference gene primer amplification yielded estimated nucleated cell counts. Here immunoSEQ multiplex PCR was the method, and the copy in TCRdb shows in-frame clones only, minus some. From that table come the V and J calls and clone size; the DNA was used to work out D and trimming. The sample comprises 25,000 to 30,000 clones, approximately 80% of which are singletons, and about 42% rests with the top ten. In germline, CDR1 is SGHRS, CDR2 YFSETQ. The CDR3 has 15 residues. Losses at the gene ends were 4 bases for V and 1 base for J; bases not matched to a gene: 3. The clonotype comes from a woman of 80 years or more with acute or convalescent COVID-19. Sequencing used peripheral blood. The chain carries TRBV5-1 and TRBJ2-3; 10 bases agree with TRBD2. This CDR3 reads CASSPTSGGTDTQYF. CDR3 DNA sequence: TGCGCCAGCAGCCCAACTAGCGGGGGCACAGATACGCAGTATTTT.